This TCR beta chain was recorded in a study of T cells expressing NK-cell markers. Study background: The study sequenced eight donors, seven HCMV-seropositive and one seronegative.

The length of the CDR3 is 15 residues. Germline CDR1 is MNHEY and CDR2 is SVGEGT. TCRdb re-analyzed the 5' RACE reads; it lists each CDR3 protein once, without DNA. The sample table sets out about 380,000 distinct CDR3 sequences. This chain joins TRBV6-2 or TRBV6-3 and TRBJ2-5; TCRdb names TRBD2, which stays unverified in the absence of DNA. The receptor was derived from a man aged 18 to 70 in good health. Sequenced sample: blood T cells: a sorted CD56 or NKG2C T cell subset, CD4+ or CD8+ T cells, or bulk PBMC T cells (not recorded which). The chain's CDR3 is CASSYGLAGRETQYF.